Each of the 25 T cell receptor beta chains below was sequenced from the same sample in a study of tumor and adjacent non-tumor tissue in lung cancer. A modified ARM-PCR protocol with three rounds of nested PCR amplified TCRbeta. MiXCR, applied by TCRdb to the multiplex PCR reads, yields one record per CDR3 protein. The repertoire holds 90,000 to 100,000 distinct CDR3 sequences, with about 80% as singletons. The template was RNA from unsorted bulk tissue. This non-tumor lung sample came from over 3 cm beyond the tumor edge. The source material was distant non-tumor lung tissue. The receptors were gathered from a man in his fifties or sixties with small cell lung cancer.

The chain recombines TRBV7-6 with TRBJ2-5; 8 positions match TRBD2. Losses at the gene ends were 4 bases for V and 1 base for J; bases not matched to a gene: 5. CDR3 length equals 15 residues. From germline, CDR1 is SGHVS and CDR2 FNYEAQ. The CDR3, as DNA: TGTGCCAGCAGCTCACTCAGCGGGAGCCAAGAGACCCAGTACTTC. It encodes CASSSLSGSQETQYF.

Regarding this clonotype: A junction end diverges from the germline sequence, so it may reflect a read error. The chain couples TRBV4-2 to TRBJ2-2; no definite D call. The CDR3 loop spans 16 amino acids. CDR1 and CDR2 from the germline V gene are LGHNA and YNFKEQ. CDR3 amino acids: CASSQDLMANFGELFF. CDR3 DNA: TGTGCCAGCAGCCAAGATCTGATGGCCAACTTTGGGGAACTGTTTTTT.

V usage is TRBV12-3 or TRBV12-4 and J usage is TRBJ1-3, with a weak D call TRBD1 (5 bases). Trimming stripped 9 bases from V and 9 bases from J, with 18 bases between. The CDR3 extends over 13 amino acids. CDR3 nucleotide sequence: TGTGCCAGTAATATAGGGGAGGCTGGCACCATATATTTT. Its protein is CASNIGEAGTIYF.

This clonotype was seen a handful of times. Just one base apart from a much larger clone, this may be a read error. The chain combines TRBV29-1 with TRBJ2-4, with a possible D match to TRBD1 (6 bases). Deletions cut 5 bases from V and 2 bases from J, with 13 bases between. This CDR3 comprises 14 residues. Germline values: CDR1 SQVTM, CDR2 ANQGSEA. CDR3 residues: CSVRTELTKNIQYF. CDR3 sequence (DNA): TGCAGCGTTCGGACAGAACTAACCAAAAACATTCAGTACTTC. Complete variable domain (other parts from reference TRBV29-1 and TRBJ2-4): SAVISQKPSRDICQRGTSLTIQCQVDSQVTMMFWYRQQPGQSLTLIATANQGSEATYESGFVIDKFPISRPNLTFSTLTVSNMSPEDSSIYLCSVRTELTKNIQYFGAGTRLSVL.

Concerning this clonotype: A junction boundary mismatches the germline segment, possibly from a read error. The chain uses TRBV12-3 or TRBV12-4 and TRBJ2-4, with D tentatively TRBD1 (5 bases). The CDR3 totals 13 residues. CDR3 loop: CASSLGHLDIQFF. CDR3 in DNA: TGTGCCAGCAGTTTAGGACATCTGGACATTCAATTCTTC.

This clonotype was seen a few times. A much larger clone is a single base away; this may be a read error. The chain links TRBV28 to TRBJ1-6; D gene ambiguous. V dropped 6 bases and J dropped 6 bases, with 27 bases sitting between them. This CDR3 spans 19 amino acids. Germline CDR1 reads MDHEN; CDR2 reads SYDVKM. The CDR3 here is CASRPDEMGIDYRNSPLHF. The CDR3 DNA follows: TGTGCCAGCAGACCAGATGAGATGGGGATAGATTACCGTAATTCACCCCTCCACTTT. The variable domain in full, completed from reference TRBV28 and TRBJ1-6, reads DVKVTQSSRYLVKRTGEKVFLECVQDMDHENMFWYRQDPGLGLRLIYFSYDVKMKEKGDIPEGYSVSREKKERFSLILESASTNQTSMYLCASRPDEMGIDYRNSPLHFGNGTRLTVT.

Details on this clonotype: With a much larger clone just one base away, this may be a read error. The CDR3 nucleotides read TGCAGCGTGCTTGGACTCTCCTACGGGCAGTACTTC. Its translation: CSVLGLSYGQYF. The V and J genes are TRBV29-1 and TRBJ2-7; D is perhaps TRBD2 (5 bases). The CDR3 covers 12 residues. Germline V lookup: CDR1 SQVTM, CDR2 ANQGSEA.

To note about this clonotype: A clone one base away is much larger, so this may be a read error. The chain recombines TRBV6-5 with TRBJ2-1, with D perhaps matching TRBD2 (5 bases). Between the trimmed V and J ends, which lost 1 base and 9 bases, there was a span of 10 bases. This CDR3 region has 13 residues. Germline-derived CDR1 and CDR2 are MNHEY and SVGAGI. The CDR3 nucleotides are TGTGCCAGCAGTTACTACGAGGGAAGTGAGCAGTTCTTC. It codes for CASSYYEGSEQFF.

The chain couples TRBV7-3 to TRBJ2-2, with a weak D call TRBD2 (5 bases). With 3 bases removed from V and 3 bases from J, the gap between germline ends came to 11 bases. The CDR3 extends over 15 amino acids. Looked up from germline, CDR1 is SGHTA and CDR2 is FQGTGA. For the CDR3, the DNA is TGTGCCAGCAGCTTTAGTCGGGATGACACCGGGGAGCTGTTTTTT. This translates into CASSFSRDDTGELFF.

This chain connects TRBV5-1 to TRBJ2-3; 12 bases align to TRBD2. CDR3 length: 15 residues. With V trimmed by 2 bases and J by 3 bases, 1 base remained unmatched. The germline V gene encodes CDR1 SGHRS and CDR2 YFSETQ. CDR3 loop: CASSFGLAGTDTQYF. The CDR3 DNA follows: TGCGCCAGCAGCTTTGGACTAGCGGGAACAGATACGCAGTATTTT.

With respect to this clonotype: Mismatch with germline at one junction end may stem from a read error. The chain joins TRBV7-9 to TRBJ1-4; D is ambiguous. This CDR3 comprises 11 residues. Per germline, CDR1 SEHNR and CDR2 FQNEAQ (reference sequence). The CDR3 sequence is CASSRNKKPFF. DNA of the CDR3: TGTGCCAGCAGCCGCAATAAAAAACCGTTTTTT.

The chain is built from TRBV1 and TRBJ2-3; whether TRBD2, the table's D call, matches the DNA was not checked. TRBV1 is listed as a pseudogene. The CDR3 consists of 16 residues. The CDR3 DNA reads TGCACCAGCACCCAAGTGACTAGCGAGAGAGTCGATACGCAGTATTTT. Protein product: CTSTQVTSERVDTQYF.

Regarding this clonotype: Possible read error: a much larger clone is one base away. The chain is built from TRBV20-1 and TRBJ1-2, with D maybe TRBD1 (6 bases). This CDR3 is built from 14 residues. CDR1 is DFQATT, CDR2 SNEGSKA, per germline (reference sequence). Written as DNA, the CDR3 is TGCACTGCTAGAGGGGACATCCTTAACTATGGCTACACCTTC. Protein product: CTARGDILNYGYTF.

About this clonotype itself: Because it lacks the conserved phenylalanine or tryptophan at the end, this CDR3 is likely a read error. It is unclear where the CDR3 begins or ends on the DNA, so no DNA is shown, and the CDR3 is as TCRdb lists it. The chain has TRBV12-3 or TRBV12-4 and TRBJ2-2. 14 amino acids form the CDR3, both terminal residues included. CDR3: CASSSTQITGSCFS.

This clonotype was counted at least ten times. This chain joins TRBV6-1 and TRBJ2-4, with TRBD2 identical over 9 bases. CDR3 length: 15 residues. V gave up 1 base and J gave up 6 bases; unmatched junction bases: 4. The germline gives CDR1 MNHNS, CDR2 SASEGT. DNA of the CDR3: TGTGCCAGCAGTGAAGGGGGCGGGGGGGTAAACATTCAGTACTTC. Residues: CASSEGGGGVNIQYF.

In the case of this clonotype: A much larger clone differs by one base, so this may be a read error. This chain joins TRBV20-1 and TRBJ2-1; D is unresolved. V was cut by 6 bases and J by 3 bases, with 18 bases left in between. Germline V gene sequence: CDR1 DFQATT, CDR2 SNEGSKA (reference sequence). CDR3 length: 15 residues. CDR3 sequence (DNA): TGCAGTGCCATTCCCCAGAAAACTGTCTACAATGAGCAGTTCTTC. Encoded protein: CSAIPQKTVYNEQFF.

Concerning this clonotype: Relative to the germline gene, one junction end is altered; a read error may explain this. The chain employs TRBV6-2 or TRBV6-3 and TRBJ1-2; 9 nucleotides line up with TRBD1. The germline gives CDR1 MNHEY, CDR2 SVGEGT. The CDR3 sequence is 17 residues long. The CDR3 nucleotides are TGTGCCAGCAGCCGATATTCATCCGGGACAGGGTACTATGGCTACGCCTTC. This sequence encodes CASSRYSSGTGYYGYAF.

In this sample, this clonotype turned up once. A junction boundary mismatches the germline segment, possibly from a read error. The V gene is TRBV29-1, the J gene TRBJ2-3; D might be TRBD2 (5 bases). Germline CDR1 reads SQVTM; CDR2 reads ANQGSEA. The CDR3 has 14 residues. CDR3 bases: TGCTGCGCCAAGACTACCCTCAGCACAGATACACAGTATTTT. Translated, it gives CCAKTTLSTDTQYF.

On this clonotype itself: This could be a read error, since a much larger clone is one nucleotide away. V usage is TRBV20-1 and J usage is TRBJ2-1; D remains unclear. From germline, CDR1 is DFQATT and CDR2 SNEGSKA (reference sequence). This CDR3 is 11 amino acids long. CDR3 bases: TGCAGTGCTAGAGTGCCGTGGCCGTTGGTCTTC. Its translation: CSARVPWPLVF.

In regard to this clonotype: At one boundary the junction diverges from the germline segment, which might be a read error. This sequence joins TRBV24-1 and TRBJ2-5, with D perhaps TRBD1 (7 bases). The CDR3 totals 16 residues. Germline assignment: CDR1 KGHDR and CDR2 SFDVKD. CDR3 region: CAISGGGGAGRETQYF. The CDR3 nucleotides are TGTGCCATCAGTGGCGGAGGGGGCGCGGGGCGAGAGACCCAGTACTTC.

As for this clonotype: The junction departs from the called germline gene at one end, perhaps through a read error. The V call is TRBV12-3 or TRBV12-4, the J call TRBJ2-1; D perhaps matches TRBD2 (7 bases). The CDR3 has 14 amino acids. The CDR3 DNA reads as TGTGCCAGCAGTCCGACTAGCTGGGGGCTCAATGAGCAGTTC. It translates to CASSPTSWGLNEQF.

Of note for this clonotype: Germline and junction disagree at one end, which may indicate a read error. The CDR3: CPSSLAPSSNTGDLFF. CDR3 nucleotides: TGTCCCAGCAGTTTAGCTCCTAGCTCGAACACCGGGGATCTGTTTTTT. The chain links TRBV6-2 or TRBV6-3 to TRBJ2-2; TRBD2 is a possible D gene (5 bases). CDR3 length: 16 amino acids. CDR1 is MNHEY, CDR2 SVGEGT, per germline.

About this clonotype: A read error may produce the germline difference seen at one junction end. The chain employs TRBV12-3 or TRBV12-4 and TRBJ1-2; possible D gene TRBD1, 5 bases. The CDR3 has 12 amino acids. The DNA of the CDR3 is TGTGCCGGCACCCGCGGTCAGGGTGGCCACACCTTC. Protein: CAGTRGQGGHTF.

In the case of this clonotype: Without the conserved terminal phenylalanine or tryptophan, this CDR3 likely stems from a read error. The rearrangement links TRBV10-2 to TRBJ1-2, with no clear D. Per the germline V gene, CDR1 is WSHSY and CDR2 is SAAADI. CDR3 length equals 15 residues. Here the CDR3 reads CASSDSRRTNYGYTI. The DNA for the CDR3 is TGCGCCAGCAGTGATTCTCGGCGGACTAACTATGGGTACACCATC.

This clonotype was counted a single time. This CDR3 fails to terminate in the conserved phenylalanine or tryptophan, so it likely reflects a read error. V gene TRBV10-1 combines with J gene TRBJ2-1, with 8 bases identical to TRBD2. The germline V gene has CDR1 WNHNN and CDR2 SYGVQD (reference sequence). This CDR3 is 15 amino acids long. The CDR3 sequence is CACSDRAGAYNEQFL. In DNA, the CDR3 is TGCGCCTGCAGTGATCGAGCGGGAGCTTACAATGAGCAGTTCTTG.